Below are 10 T cell receptor beta chains sequenced from a single sample in a study of glioma-infiltrating T cells after dendritic cell vaccination. The time point here: after dendritic cell vaccination, including at tumor progression/relapse. TCRdb's table, derived via immunoSEQ multiplex PCR, lists solely in-frame clones and lacks some. The repertoire has tens of thousands of clones, around 83% of them found once; the top ten carry roughly 6.8%. Sequences were derived from blood, sampled after dendritic cell vaccination. Receptors originate from a human donor with glioblastoma.

This rearrangement joins TRBV5-4 to TRBJ1-1; D gene ambiguous. The CDR3 sequence is 14 residues long. V dropped 4 bases and J dropped 1 base, with 11 bases sitting between them. Germline CDR1 and CDR2: SGHNT and YYREEE (reference sequence). CDR3 residues: CASSPRQPNTEAFF. In nucleotides, the CDR3 is TGTGCCAGCAGCCCCAGGCAGCCGAACACTGAAGCTTTCTTT.

This clone is a singleton in its sample. The CDR3 bases are TGTGCCAGCACCTCAGGGGTAGACGGCTACACCTTC. Protein: CASTSGVDGYTF. The chain has TRBV25-1 and TRBJ1-2, with D maybe TRBD1 (6 bases). Germline CDR1 MGHDK, CDR2 SYGVNS. This CDR3 has 12 amino acids. V gave up 7 bases and J gave up 8 bases, with 14 bases separating them.

The chain is built from TRBV28 and TRBJ2-7; 7 nucleotides agree with TRBD1. The CDR3 extends over 12 amino acids. After removal of 11 bases from V and 3 bases from J, the junction contained 7 bases not matched to a gene. Germline assignment: CDR1 MDHEN and CDR2 SYDVKM. The CDR3 sequence is CAGRDSNYEQYF. The CDR3 bases are TGTGCCGGACGGGACAGCAACTACGAGCAGTACTTC.

The chain has TRBV5-4 and TRBJ1-1; a possible D gene is TRBD1 (6 bases). This CDR3 has 16 amino acids. Trimming removed 5 bases at V and 1 base at J, with 18 bases between. CDR1 and CDR2 (germline): SGHNT, YYREEE (reference sequence). The CDR3 bases are TGTGCCAGCAGATACGGCGGGGGGCTTACGAACACTGAAGCTTTCTTT. Its translation is CASRYGGGLTNTEAFF.

The V and J genes are TRBV6-1 and TRBJ1-1, with 7 bases fitting TRBD1. Germline V gene sequence: CDR1 MNHNS, CDR2 SASEGT. The CDR3 is 15 amino acids. V lost 2 bases, J lost 2 bases, and 5 bases stayed unmatched. The CDR3 is CASSEWSGGNTEAFF. DNA for the CDR3: TGTGCCAGCAGTGAATGGTCAGGGGGAAACACTGAAGCTTTCTTT.

J is TRBJ2-1 and V is TRBV29-1; TRBD1 aligns across 8 bases. Per germline, CDR1 SQVTM and CDR2 ANQGSEA. This CDR3 contains 14 residues. The J segment lost 6 bases and the V segment lost 8 bases, leaving 12 bases of the junction unmatched. For the CDR3, the DNA is TGCAGCCTTAAGTGGGACAGGCGGTTCAATGAGCAGTTCTTC. Protein sequence: CSLKWDRRFNEQFF.

The chain joins TRBV7-9 to TRBJ1-6; a weak D match, TRBD1 (6 bases). V shed 2 bases and J shed 2 bases, with 10 bases lying between them. The CDR3 is 16 amino acids. CDR1 is SEHNR, CDR2 FQNEAQ, per germline (reference sequence). The chain's CDR3 is CASSLWTVTYNSPLHF. The CDR3 DNA sequence: TGTGCCAGCAGCTTATGGACAGTAACCTATAATTCACCCCTCCACTTT. Filled out from reference TRBV7-9 and TRBJ1-6, the complete variable domain reads DTGVSQNPRHKITKRGQNVTFRCDPISEHNRLYWYRQTLGQGPEFLTYFQNEAQLEKSRLLSDRFSAERPKGSFSTLEIQRTEQGDSAMYLCASSLWTVTYNSPLHFGNGTRLTVT.

This clone appeared a single time. The rearrangement uses TRBV30 and TRBJ1-5; D ambiguous. This CDR3 has 13 amino acids. V shed 1 base and J shed 4 bases, with 8 bases lying between them. Germline V gives CDR1 GTSNPN, CDR2 SVGIG (reference sequence). As DNA, the CDR3 is TGTGCCTGGAGTGCGCGGGAGAATCAGCCCCAGCATTTT. Translated, it gives CAWSARENQPQHF.

The rearrangement links TRBV5-4 to TRBJ1-1, with 7 bases fitting TRBD1. Germline CDR1 is SGHNT and CDR2 is YYREEE (reference sequence). The CDR3 is made up of 16 amino acids. The ends lost 3 bases at V and 2 bases at J; junction bases unmatched: 10. The CDR3 nucleotides read TGTGCCAGCAGCTCAGGACAGGATCGGGTTAACACTGAAGCTTTCTTT. Translated: CASSSGQDRVNTEAFF.

This clone showed up just a few times. The rearrangement uses TRBV11-3 and TRBJ2-3; maybe TRBD1 (7 bases). Germline-derived CDR1 and CDR2 are SGHNT and YENEEA. The CDR3 loop spans 14 amino acids. V lost 5 bases to trimming and J lost 2 bases, with 11 bases between them. CDR3 residues: CASSRQGLTDTQYF. The CDR3 nucleotides are TGTGCCAGCAGCCGACAGGGACTCACAGATACGCAGTATTTT.